Sequencing of this TCR beta chain was carried out in a study of CD8 T cells in Susac syndrome. Regarding the study as a whole: Detection of Susac-specific public clones gave 15 to 20 in total CD8+ repertoires and roughly five in CD8+ TEMRA repertoires.

TCR beta sequences were obtained from blood CD8+ and CD4+ T cells. Points on this clonotype: Its cognate antigen is unknown.

This CDR3 comprises 21 residues. The germline CDR1 and CDR2 sequences are MGHDK and SYGVNS. V was pared by 0 bases and J by 0 bases, with 21 bases between. RNA totalling roughly 0.45 to 1 ug underwent reverse transcription with random hexamers. TCRdb reprocessed the immunoSEQ multiplex PCR reads with MiXCR, giving one entry per CDR3 protein. The data contain roughly 76,000 distinct CDR3 sequences, about 94% of them singletons. The sequence was collected from a human donor with Susac syndrome. This chain uses TRBV25-1 with TRBJ2-6; TRBD1 might be the D (5 bases). The sequencing sample was made of CD8+ T cells from PBMCs. CDR3 in DNA: TGTGCCAGCAGTGAATATCGATTCAATAGGGGAAGGAACTCTGGGGCCAACGTCCTGACTTTC. It translates to CASSEYRFNRGRNSGANVLTF.